This TCR beta chain is from a study of T cells after yellow fever vaccination. The table lists this clonotype with many counts. V dropped 4 bases and J dropped 7 bases, with 20 bases sitting between them. The CDR3 is made up of 15 amino acids. The germline V gene has CDR1 SGHRS and CDR2 YFSETQ. Synthesis of TCR cDNA relied on 5'RACE template switching, which attached a universal primer site and UMIs. TCRdb reprocessed the 5' RACE reads with MiXCR, giving one entry per CDR3 protein. The table records more than 300,000 distinct CDR3 sequences, about 10% of them present only once. The source was CD4+ T cells sorted from PBMCs, collected 45 days after the yellow fever booster vaccination. This TCR was recovered from a young man who received the YFV17D yellow fever vaccine. The chain employs TRBV5-1 and TRBJ1-1; tentatively, D is TRBD1 (5 bases). The CDR3 region is CASSGNSGFGSEAFF. CDR3 sequence (DNA): TGCGCCAGCAGCGGTAATTCAGGGTTTGGCAGTGAAGCTTTCTTT.